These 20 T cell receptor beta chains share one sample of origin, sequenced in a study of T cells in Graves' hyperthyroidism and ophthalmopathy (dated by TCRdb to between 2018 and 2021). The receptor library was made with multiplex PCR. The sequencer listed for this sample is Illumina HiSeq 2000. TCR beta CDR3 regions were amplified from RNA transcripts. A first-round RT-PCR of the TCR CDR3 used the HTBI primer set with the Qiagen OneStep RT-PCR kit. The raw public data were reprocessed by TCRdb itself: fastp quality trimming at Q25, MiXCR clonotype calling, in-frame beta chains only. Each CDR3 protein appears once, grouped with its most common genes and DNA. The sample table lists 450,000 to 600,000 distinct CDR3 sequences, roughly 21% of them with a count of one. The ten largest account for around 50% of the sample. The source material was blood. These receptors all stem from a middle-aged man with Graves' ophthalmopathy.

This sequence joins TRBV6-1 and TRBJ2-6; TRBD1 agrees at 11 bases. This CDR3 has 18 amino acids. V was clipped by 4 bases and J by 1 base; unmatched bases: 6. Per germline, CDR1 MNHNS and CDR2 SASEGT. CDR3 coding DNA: TGTGCCAGCAGTGGGGCCGGGACAGGGGGGTCTGGGGCCAACGTCCTGACTTTC. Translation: CASSGAGTGGSGANVLTF.

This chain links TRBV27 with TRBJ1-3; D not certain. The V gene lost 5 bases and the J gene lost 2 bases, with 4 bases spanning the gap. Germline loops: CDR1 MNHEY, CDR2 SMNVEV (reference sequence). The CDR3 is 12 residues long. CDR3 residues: CASSVPGNTIYF. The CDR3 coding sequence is TGTGCCAGCAGTGTCCCTGGAAACACCATATATTTT.

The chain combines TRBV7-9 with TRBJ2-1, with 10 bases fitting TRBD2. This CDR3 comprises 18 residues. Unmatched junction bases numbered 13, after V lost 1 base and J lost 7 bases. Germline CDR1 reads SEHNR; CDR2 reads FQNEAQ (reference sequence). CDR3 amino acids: CASSLDLAGALRKNEQFF. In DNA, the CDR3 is TGTGCCAGCAGCTTAGACCTAGCGGGGGCCCTCAGGAAGAATGAGCAGTTCTTC.

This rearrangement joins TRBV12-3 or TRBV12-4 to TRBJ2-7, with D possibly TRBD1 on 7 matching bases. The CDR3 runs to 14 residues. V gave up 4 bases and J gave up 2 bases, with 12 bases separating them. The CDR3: CASSWRGRAYEQYF. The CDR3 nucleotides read TGTGCCAGCAGTTGGAGGGGGCGGGCCTACGAGCAGTACTTC.

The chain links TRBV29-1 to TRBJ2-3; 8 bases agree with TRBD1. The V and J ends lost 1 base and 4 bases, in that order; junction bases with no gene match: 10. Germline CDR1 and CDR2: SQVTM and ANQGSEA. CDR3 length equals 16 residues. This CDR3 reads CSVEGEARGRPDTQYF. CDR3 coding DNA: TGCAGCGTTGAAGGAGAGGCCAGGGGGCGTCCAGATACGCAGTATTTT.

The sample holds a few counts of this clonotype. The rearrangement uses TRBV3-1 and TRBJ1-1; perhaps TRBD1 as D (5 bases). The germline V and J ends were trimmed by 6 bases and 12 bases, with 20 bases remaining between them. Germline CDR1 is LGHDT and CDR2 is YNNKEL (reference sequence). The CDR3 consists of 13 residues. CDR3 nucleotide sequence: TGTGCCAGCAGGGATGGACAAGACCCTGGGACTTTCTTT. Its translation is CASRDGQDPGTFF.

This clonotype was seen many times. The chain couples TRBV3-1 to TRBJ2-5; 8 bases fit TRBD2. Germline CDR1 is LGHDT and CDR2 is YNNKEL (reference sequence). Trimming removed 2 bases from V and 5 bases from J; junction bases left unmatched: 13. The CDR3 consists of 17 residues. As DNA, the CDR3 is TGTGCCAGCAGCCAATGGCAACTAGCGGAGCTGGAGGAGACCCAGTACTTC. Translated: CASSQWQLAELEETQYF.

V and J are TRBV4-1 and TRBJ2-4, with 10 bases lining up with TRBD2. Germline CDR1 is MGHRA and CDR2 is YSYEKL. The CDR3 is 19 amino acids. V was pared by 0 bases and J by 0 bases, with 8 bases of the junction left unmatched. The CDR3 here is CASSQEAVAGGLAKNIQYF. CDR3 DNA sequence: TGCGCCAGCAGCCAAGAAGCGGTAGCGGGGGGCTTAGCCAAAAACATTCAGTACTTC.

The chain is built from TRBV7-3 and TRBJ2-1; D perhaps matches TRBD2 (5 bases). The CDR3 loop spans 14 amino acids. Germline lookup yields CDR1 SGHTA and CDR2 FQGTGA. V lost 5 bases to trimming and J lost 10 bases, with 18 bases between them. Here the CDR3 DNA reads TGTGCCAGCAGCGAATCGGGGATGAGTCGGGAGCAGTTCTTC. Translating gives CASSESGMSREQFF.

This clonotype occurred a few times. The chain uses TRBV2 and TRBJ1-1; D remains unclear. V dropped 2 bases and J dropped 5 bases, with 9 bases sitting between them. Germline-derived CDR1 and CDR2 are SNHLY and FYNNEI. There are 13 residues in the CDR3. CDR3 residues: CASSEHRGTEAFF. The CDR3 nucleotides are TGTGCCAGCAGTGAACATCGAGGAACTGAAGCTTTCTTT.

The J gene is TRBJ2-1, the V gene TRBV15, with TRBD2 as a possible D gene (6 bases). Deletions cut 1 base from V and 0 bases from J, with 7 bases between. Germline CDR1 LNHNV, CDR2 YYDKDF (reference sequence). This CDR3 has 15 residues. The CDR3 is CATSRVGSSYNEQFF. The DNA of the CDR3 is TGTGCCACCAGCAGAGTCGGGAGCTCCTACAATGAGCAGTTCTTC.

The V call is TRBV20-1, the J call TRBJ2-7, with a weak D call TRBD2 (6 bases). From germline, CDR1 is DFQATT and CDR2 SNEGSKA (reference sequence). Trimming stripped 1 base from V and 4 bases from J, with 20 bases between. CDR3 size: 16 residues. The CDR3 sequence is CSARVLGGMALYEQYF. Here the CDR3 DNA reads TGCAGTGCTAGAGTTTTGGGCGGGATGGCCCTTTACGAGCAGTACTTC.

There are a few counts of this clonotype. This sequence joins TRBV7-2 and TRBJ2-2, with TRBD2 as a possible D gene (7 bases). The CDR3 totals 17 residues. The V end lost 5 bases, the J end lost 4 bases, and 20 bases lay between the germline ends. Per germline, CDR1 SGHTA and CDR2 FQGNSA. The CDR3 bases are TGTGCCAGCAGCCAAAGGGGGGGGGGCCGAAGCACCGGGGAGCTGTTTTTT. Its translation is CASSQRGGGRSTGELFF.

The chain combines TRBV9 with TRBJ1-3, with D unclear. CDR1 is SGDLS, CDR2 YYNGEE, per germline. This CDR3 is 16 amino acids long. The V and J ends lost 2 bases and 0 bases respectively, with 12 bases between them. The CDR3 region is CASSVGQAFSGNTIYF. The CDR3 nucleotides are TGTGCCAGCAGCGTTGGGCAGGCCTTCTCTGGAAACACCATATATTTT.

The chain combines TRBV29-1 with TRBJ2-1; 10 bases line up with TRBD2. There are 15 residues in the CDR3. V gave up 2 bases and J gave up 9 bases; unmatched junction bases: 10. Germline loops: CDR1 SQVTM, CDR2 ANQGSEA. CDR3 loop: CSVEMVLAGRGEQFF. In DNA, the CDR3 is TGCAGCGTTGAAATGGTACTAGCGGGGCGGGGTGAGCAGTTCTTC.

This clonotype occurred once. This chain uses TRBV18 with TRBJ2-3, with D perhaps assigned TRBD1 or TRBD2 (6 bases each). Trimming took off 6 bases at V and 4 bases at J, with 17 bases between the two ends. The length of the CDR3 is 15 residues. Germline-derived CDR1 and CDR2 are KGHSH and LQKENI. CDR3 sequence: CASSRSGAYADTQYF. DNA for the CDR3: TGTGCCAGCTCTAGGTCGGGGGCTTACGCAGATACGCAGTATTTT.

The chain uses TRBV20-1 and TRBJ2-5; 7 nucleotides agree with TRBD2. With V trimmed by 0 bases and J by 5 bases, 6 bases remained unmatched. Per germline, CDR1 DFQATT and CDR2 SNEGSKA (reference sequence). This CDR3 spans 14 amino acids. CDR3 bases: TGCAGTGCTAGAGAGGGGGGGGTCTTCGAGACCCAGTACTTC. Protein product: CSAREGGVFETQYF.

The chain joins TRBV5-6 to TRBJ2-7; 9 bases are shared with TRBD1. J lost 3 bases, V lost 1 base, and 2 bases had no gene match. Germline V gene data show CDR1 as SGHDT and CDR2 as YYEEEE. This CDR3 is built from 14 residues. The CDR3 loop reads CASSLWTGVYEQYF. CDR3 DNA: TGTGCCAGCAGCTTGTGGACAGGGGTCTACGAGCAGTACTTC.

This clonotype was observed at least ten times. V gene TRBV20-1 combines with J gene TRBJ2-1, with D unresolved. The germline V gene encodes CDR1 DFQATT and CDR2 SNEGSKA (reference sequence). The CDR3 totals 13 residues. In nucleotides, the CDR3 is TGCACCCCTAAGCAAGGGCCCCGAAATGAGCAGTTCTTC. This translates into CTPKQGPRNEQFF.

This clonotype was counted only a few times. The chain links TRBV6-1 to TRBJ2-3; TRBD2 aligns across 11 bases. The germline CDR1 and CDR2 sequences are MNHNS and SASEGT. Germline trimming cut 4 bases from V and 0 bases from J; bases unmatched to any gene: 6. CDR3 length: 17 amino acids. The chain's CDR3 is CASSASGGPLSTDTQYF. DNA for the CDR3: TGTGCCAGCAGTGCTAGCGGGGGGCCCCTCAGCACAGATACGCAGTATTTT.